Listed here is a single T cell receptor (beta chain). The record originates from a study of shared clonotypes between healthy human individuals. The protocol was immunoSEQ multiplex PCR, while the TCRdb copy is restricted to in-frame clones and leaves out a portion. The table records around 430,000 clones, about 76% of them present only once. The CDR3 covers 15 residues. From germline, CDR1 is MDHEN and CDR2 SYDVKM. The trim removed 3 bases at V and 1 base at J, leaving 2 bases unmatched. The sequenced sample consisted of PBMCs. The chain carries TRBV28 and TRBJ2-3; 9 bases are a match to TRBD1. The clonotype comes from a woman in her thirties or forties in good health. Some clones in this sample may be carry-over from other donors' samples. This CDR3 reads CASSLDRGRTDTQYF. DNA of the CDR3: TGTGCCAGCAGTTTGGACAGGGGCCGCACAGATACGCAGTATTTT.